The rows below give T cell receptor beta chains drawn from one sample of a study of blood T cell repertoires in COVID-19. Repertoires were generated with immunoSEQ multiplex PCR, while TCRdb's copy carries only in-frame clones and drops some. Seen here are about 72,000 clones, 85% to 90% observed once, and the top ten hold approximately 32%. The sequenced sample consisted of peripheral blood. The receptors were gathered from a woman older than 75 with active or convalescent COVID-19. Each CDR3 is given with its conserved first and last residue. The order of the fields is clone size, J gene, V gene, CDR3 protein. Rows may omit the clone size; those that give it use once, few, many or a size class.

. | TRBJ1-4 | TRBV4-1 | CASSHFASNEKLFF
many | TRBJ1-1 | TRBV7-3 | CASSLSVFVLDRETLGAFF
. | TRBJ2-7 | TRBV7-8 | CASSLAARTYEQYF
. | TRBJ2-2 | TRBV27 | CASSFIARGDGELFF
. | TRBJ2-7 | TRBV15 | CATSSRDKGLGEQYF
few | TRBJ1-6 | TRBV19 | CASSRLGKDRGMNSPLHF
. | TRBJ2-1 | TRBV7-3 | CASSSGGYYNEQFF
. | TRBJ1-1 | TRBV6-2/TRBV6-3 | CASSYQGITEAFF
. | TRBJ2-4 | TRBV30 | CAWSRGLGTASFLAKNIQYF
. | TRBJ2-3 | TRBV9 | CASSVPAKAADTQYF
once | TRBJ2-1 | TRBV30 | CAGNSGWGDNEQFF
. | TRBJ2-3 | TRBV29-1 | CSVPPGQGGTDTQYF
. | TRBJ1-1 | TRBV19 | CASRRSTEAFF
. | TRBJ1-5 | TRBV19 | CASSIGNRFDQPQHF
. | TRBJ1-5 | TRBV10-3 | CAISGGTGTEQPQHF
. | TRBJ1-2 | TRBV6-6 | CASRSLVSGPYGYTF
. | TRBJ2-7 | TRBV6-4 | CASPHCRRVDYFYEQYF
. | TRBJ2-2 | TRBV3-1/TRBV3-2 | CASSPPSGGVDTGELFF
. | TRBJ1-1 | TRBV7-2 | CASSDQTGFEAFF
. | TRBJ2-5 | TRBV7-7 | CASSSTVKETQYF
. | TRBJ2-2 | TRBV4-3 | CASSRRDRVTGELFF
. | TRBJ2-3 | TRBV12-3/TRBV12-4 | CASSFYTDTQYF
. | TRBJ2-7 | TRBV19 | CASSVQGESYEQYF
. | TRBJ2-5 | TRBV7-2 | CASSLDGGLGETQYF
once | TRBJ2-3 | TRBV9 | CATQRGPTSGNTDTQYF
. | TRBJ1-5 | TRBV2 | CASSEGTPNQPQHF
. | TRBJ1-6 | TRBV2 | CASSLRQNSPLHF
. | TRBJ1-3 | TRBV29-1 | CSASQAGIGNTIYF
. | TRBJ2-3 | TRBV7-9 | CASRSTSGVSTDTQYF
. | TRBJ1-6 | TRBV10-3 | CAISDLIGSYNSPLHF
. | TRBJ2-5 | TRBV9 | CASSVGQQETQYF
once | TRBJ2-2 | TRBV28 | CASSPSPLAGSTGELFF
. | TRBJ1-6 | TRBV11-1 | CASTFVRGSPLHF
. | TRBJ2-3 | TRBV19 | CASSITGGTDTQYF
. | TRBJ2-5 | TRBV5-1 | CASSPEGGGIQETQYF
. | TRBJ1-3 | TRBV27 | CASSPYGVSSGNTIYF
. | TRBJ2-3 | TRBV2 | CASIRDRDTDTQYF
. | TRBJ1-1 | TRBV27 | CASSYPGHSEAFF
. | TRBJ1-3 | TRBV5-6 | CASSLDFGQGSGNTIYF
once | TRBJ2-1 | TRBV11-3 | CASSLEAGANNEQFF
. | TRBJ1-1 | TRBV5-1 | CASSPLDSLNTEAFF
. | TRBJ2-1 | TRBV19 | CASMREGAYNEQFF
. | TRBJ1-6 | TRBV2 | CASSEGGAPSSPLHF
. | TRBJ2-2 | TRBV19 | CASSRGFGWDTGELFF
. | TRBJ1-1 | TRBV9 | CASSAGTGVYTEAFF
. | TRBJ1-3 | TRBV7-2 | CASSLGPAGGNTIYF
few | TRBJ1-2 | TRBV6-5 | CASRPTGGYGYTF
. | TRBJ1-2 | TRBV13 | CASSRDSRLMLHGYTF
. | TRBJ2-2 | TRBV4-3 | CASSQELTAGELFF
few | TRBJ1-6 | TRBV7-2 | CASSLAGQGILPLHF